Sequencing of this T cell receptor (beta chain) was carried out in a study of cytomegalovirus exposure and HLA in healthy donors. The germline gives CDR1 SGHRS, CDR2 YFSETQ. After removal of 2 bases from V and 0 bases from J, the junction contained 4 bases not matched to a gene. This CDR3 contains 15 residues. Using immunoSEQ multiplex PCR, the repertoire was profiled, and TCRdb retains in-frame clones only, with some absent. The table lists more than 95,000 clones, roughly 95% of them singletons. The V gene is TRBV5-1, the J gene TRBJ1-2, with 7 bases matching TRBD1. The TCR originated in a young man in good health and CMV-seronegative. Sequencing was done on a sample of PBMCs. CDR3 DNA: TGCGCCAGCAGCTTCAACAGGGGAGCTAACTATGGCTACACCTTC. Its translation is CASSFNRGANYGYTF. Full variable domain (remainder filled in from reference TRBV5-1 and TRBJ1-2): KAGVTQTPRYLIKTRGQQVTLSCSPISGHRSVSWYQQTPGQGLQFLFEYFSETQRNKGNFPGRFSGRQFSNSRSEMNVSTLELGDSALYLCASSFNRGANYGYTFGSGTRLTVV.